A selection of T cell receptor beta chains follows, all from one sample in a study of blood T cell repertoires in COVID-19. Only in-frame clones appear in the TCRdb table, and some are missing; sequencing was by immunoSEQ multiplex PCR. The sample holds 90,000 or so clones, 75% to 85% seen once. Sample: peripheral blood. These receptors came from a human donor in a cohort sampled during active COVID-19. Both conserved end residues are part of each CDR3. Each record gives: D gene, V gene, clone size, J gene, CDR3 DNA, CDR3 protein. A D gene is named only where the DNA matches it firmly. Clone size is stated in some rows and not others, as once, few, many or a class when expanded.

>TRBD2|TRBV7-9|.|TRBJ2-2
TGTGCCAGCAGCCCCCGGGTAGCGGGGACGAACACCGGGGAGCTGTTTTTT
CASSPRVAGTNTGELFF
>.|TRBV30|once|TRBJ2-1
TGTGCCTGCACGGATAGCGGTTCCTACAATGAGCAGTTCTTC
CACTDSGSYNEQFF
>TRBD2|TRBV5-8|.|TRBJ2-4
TGTGCCAGCAGCTTGGAGGAGGGGAGGGTTCAGTACTTC
CASSLEEGRVQYF
>TRBD2|TRBV3-1/TRBV3-2|.|TRBJ2-1
TGTGCCAGCAGCCAAGATGGGAGCGGGGGGACCCAGTTCTTC
CASSQDGSGGTQFF
>TRBD2|TRBV6-5|once|TRBJ2-3
TGTGCCAGCAGTTACGACGGGAGGGCCTTAGATACGCAGTATTTT
CASSYDGRALDTQYF
>TRBD2|TRBV18|.|TRBJ2-7
TGTGCCAGCTCACCTGGGACTAGCCGGTACGAGCAGTACTTC
CASSPGTSRYEQYF
>TRBD2|TRBV15|.|TRBJ2-3
TGTGCCACCAGCAGAGGTAGCGGGTATCGGGATACGCAGTATTTT
CATSRGSGYRDTQYF
>TRBD2|TRBV5-1|.|TRBJ2-7
TGCGCCAGCAGCGTCGGGACTAGCGGGCTTTACGAGCAGTACTTC
CASSVGTSGLYEQYF
>TRBD2|TRBV15|.|TRBJ2-1
TGTGCCACCAGCAGACCGCCGTTCCAGTTAGCGGGAACCTACAATGAGCAGTTCTTC
CATSRPPFQLAGTYNEQFF
>TRBD1|TRBV29-1|.|TRBJ2-1
TGCAGCGTCTCCCAACGCGACAGGGGTGATGAGCAGTTCTTC
CSVSQRDRGDEQFF
>TRBD1|TRBV20-1|.|TRBJ1-2
TGCAGTGCTATTGAAGGGGGCAAATATGGCTACACCTTC
CSAIEGGKYGYTF